The 30 T cell receptor beta chains below were found in one sample sequenced in a study of immune cell composition in non-small cell lung cancer. Here immunoSEQ multiplex PCR was the method, and the copy in TCRdb shows in-frame clones only, minus some. The sample has about 1,900 clones; 83% are singletons. The sequenced material came from lung tumor tissue. All receptors come from a human donor with non-small cell lung cancer.

The rearrangement uses TRBV15 and TRBJ2-1; 7 bases line up with TRBD1. The germline V gene encodes CDR1 LNHNV and CDR2 YYDKDF (reference sequence). The trim removed 1 base at V and 7 bases at J, leaving 7 bases unmatched. CDR3 size: 15 residues. The CDR3 loop reads CATSRATGTLNEQFF. Here the CDR3 DNA reads TGTGCCACCAGCAGAGCGACAGGGACCCTAAATGAGCAGTTCTTC.

The rearrangement joins TRBV19 to TRBJ2-2, with D tentatively TRBD2 (5 bases). The germline V gene encodes CDR1 LNHDA and CDR2 SQIVND (reference sequence). The length of the CDR3 is 16 residues. V dropped 2 bases and J dropped 6 bases, with 16 bases sitting between them. Here the CDR3 DNA reads TGTGCCAGTAGTATATATGGTGGGAGTAGGGCCGGGGAGCTGTTTTTT. Its protein product is CASSIYGGSRAGELFF.

The rearrangement links TRBV6-1 to TRBJ2-5; D is unclear. The CDR3 covers 14 residues. Between the trimmed V and J ends, which lost 1 base and 1 base, there was a span of 7 bases. Germline CDR1 and CDR2: MNHNS and SASEGT. Written as DNA, the CDR3 is TGTGCCAGCAGTGAAGGGCAGGTCCAAGAGACCCAGTACTTC. It translates to CASSEGQVQETQYF.

This clone occurred a few times. The rearrangement uses TRBV30 and TRBJ1-2; D unclear. V gave up 3 bases and J gave up 4 bases, with 12 bases separating them. Per the germline V gene, CDR1 is GTSNPN and CDR2 is SVGIG (reference sequence). This CDR3 comprises 13 residues. In DNA form, the CDR3 reads TGTGCCTGGAGCGTGTCTATTTCCTATGGCTACACCTTC. Amino acid sequence: CAWSVSISYGYTF.

The V call is TRBV7-2, the J call TRBJ2-7; D is unresolved. CDR1 SGHTA and CDR2 FQGNSA come from the germline V gene. With 1 base removed from V and 0 bases from J, the gap between germline ends came to 4 bases. This CDR3 contains 13 residues. CDR3 sequence reads: CASSLEYSYEQYF. CDR3 nucleotide sequence: TGTGCCAGCAGCTTAGAATACTCCTACGAGCAGTACTTC.

The rearrangement joins TRBV7-8 to TRBJ2-2; D is possibly TRBD1 (6 bases). The CDR3 covers 18 residues. Trimming shortened V by 5 bases and J by 5 bases, and 24 bases separated the two germline ends. CDR1 and CDR2 (germline): SGHVS, FQNEAQ. The CDR3 region is CASSPLFTTGTPTGELFF. The CDR3 nucleotides are TGTGCCAGCAGCCCACTCTTTACAACCGGGACACCGACCGGGGAGCTGTTTTTT.

The chain recombines TRBV2 with TRBJ1-5, with D perhaps matching TRBD1 (6 bases). The CDR3 spans 15 residues. The germline V gene has CDR1 SNHLY and CDR2 FYNNEI. The germline V and J ends were trimmed by 5 bases and 6 bases, with 17 bases remaining between them. In nucleotides, the CDR3 is TGTGCCAGCAGTACCCTAAGGGGGATAGGTCAGCCCCAGCATTTT. It codes for CASSTLRGIGQPQHF.

The rearrangement uses TRBV9 and TRBJ2-2, with D perhaps matching TRBD1 (5 bases). CDR3 length equals 17 residues. Germline CDR1 reads SGDLS; CDR2 reads YYNGEE. V lost 1 base to trimming and J lost 0 bases, with 13 bases between them. Written as DNA, the CDR3 is TGTGCCAGCAGCGTACCAGGGAAGGTCTCGAACACCGGGGAGCTGTTTTTT. This sequence encodes CASSVPGKVSNTGELFF. The full variable domain, with the rest looked up from reference TRBV9 and TRBJ2-2, is DSGVTQTPKHLITATGQRVTLRCSPRSGDLSVYWYQQSLDQGLQFLIQYYNGEERAKGNILERFSAQQFPDLHSELNLSSLELGDSALYFCASSVPGKVSNTGELFFGEGSRLTVL.

The V and J genes are TRBV28 and TRBJ1-2; TRBD1 might be the D (5 bases). Trimming shortened V by 6 bases and J by 8 bases, and 16 bases separated the two germline ends. Looked up from germline, CDR1 is MDHEN and CDR2 is SYDVKM. This CDR3 region has 13 residues. In DNA, the CDR3 is TGTGCCAGCAGCCTGGGACTGTTGGAGGGCTACACCTTC. Translated, it gives CASSLGLLEGYTF.

This rearrangement joins TRBV30 to TRBJ1-5; 12 positions agree with TRBD1. Germline values: CDR1 GTSNPN, CDR2 SVGIG (reference sequence). The ends lost 3 bases at V and 9 bases at J; junction bases unmatched: 15. CDR3 length equals 17 residues. The CDR3 bases are TGTGCCTGGAGCGCCGGGACAGGGGGCCCCTATATTTCGCCCCAGCATTTT. This encodes CAWSAGTGGPYISPQHF.

The chain combines TRBV7-2 with TRBJ1-3; D might be TRBD1 (5 bases). Germline V CDR1 and CDR2: SGHTA, FQGNSA. V lost 1 base and J 0 bases, leaving 7 bases between the germline ends. CDR3 length: 15 amino acids. In nucleotides, the CDR3 is TGTGCCAGCAGCTTAGATACAGGCTCTGGAAACACCATATATTTT. Its translation: CASSLDTGSGNTIYF.

The CDR3 reads CAGKGTGPGNTIYF. The CDR3 DNA sequence: TGTGCCGGAAAGGGAACAGGGCCCGGAAACACCATATATTTT. The chain carries TRBV6-1 and TRBJ1-3, with D perhaps matching TRBD1 (6 bases). The germline V gene encodes CDR1 MNHNS and CDR2 SASEGT. V shed 11 bases and J shed 4 bases, with 18 bases lying between them. The CDR3 is made up of 14 amino acids.

The V and J genes are TRBV4-2 and TRBJ1-4; 7 bases match TRBD1. CDR1 and CDR2 from the germline V gene are LGHNA and YNFKEQ. This CDR3 spans 15 amino acids. The junction had 7 bases not matched to a gene; V was cut back by 1 base and J by 8 bases. CDR3 nucleotide sequence: TGTGCCAGCAGCCAAGGAGGGACAGTGGACGAAAAACTGTTTTTT. This gives the protein CASSQGGTVDEKLFF.

The gene calls are TRBV6-1 and TRBJ2-6; D not certain. The CDR3 is 18 residues long. CDR1 MNHNS and CDR2 SASEGT come from the germline V gene. The ends were cut back, 4 bases at V and 5 bases at J, with 21 bases in the middle. The CDR3 protein is CASSVCPECNSRANVLTF. CDR3 sequence (DNA): TGTGCCAGCAGTGTTTGCCCGGAATGTAACAGTCGGGCCAACGTCCTGACTTTC.

The genes are TRBV7-8 and TRBJ2-1; 7 bases fit TRBD2. V lost 6 bases and J lost 7; bases outside the gene matches: 9. The CDR3 has 14 amino acids. Germline CDR1 is SGHVS and CDR2 is FQNEAQ. The CDR3 here is CASSGGVGGNEQFF. CDR3 bases: TGTGCCAGCAGTGGCGGGGTCGGGGGGAATGAGCAGTTCTTC. Variable domain in full (rest from reference TRBV7-8 and TRBJ2-1): GAGVSQSPRYKVAKRGQDVALRCDPISGHVSLFWYQQALGQGPEFLTYFQNEAQLDKSGLPSDRFFAERPEGSVSTLKIQRTQQEDSAVYLCASSGGVGGNEQFFGPGTRLTVL.

This clone was counted a single time. The chain couples TRBV7-9 to TRBJ2-7, with D possibly matching TRBD2 (5 bases). The CDR3 has 14 residues. V gave up 1 base and J gave up 4 bases, with 11 bases separating them. From germline, CDR1 is SEHNR and CDR2 FQNEAQ (reference sequence). CDR3 in amino acids: CASSLEGTGYEQYF. The CDR3 DNA reads TGTGCCAGCAGCTTAGAAGGTACGGGGTACGAGCAGTACTTC.

The gene calls are TRBV11-3 and TRBJ2-3, with 11 bases aligning to TRBD1. This CDR3 contains 16 residues. With V trimmed by 1 base and J by 5 bases, 5 bases remained unmatched. Per the germline V gene, CDR1 is SGHNT and CDR2 is YENEEA. The CDR3 nucleotides read TGTGCCAGCAGCTTAGGGGGGACAGGGGGAGGAGATACGCAGTATTTT. It codes for CASSLGGTGGGDTQYF.

The chain employs TRBV30 and TRBJ2-1; 10 bases are a match to TRBD2. The CDR3 is 14 amino acids. The V gene end was trimmed by 3 bases and the J gene end by 3 bases; junction bases not matched to a gene: 2. The germline gives CDR1 GTSNPN, CDR2 SVGIG (reference sequence). In DNA form, the CDR3 reads TGTGCCTGGAGAACTAGCGGGGTCTACAATGAGCAGTTCTTC. Translating gives CAWRTSGVYNEQFF.

This chain joins TRBV20-1 and TRBJ1-1; D is unresolved. The germline V gene encodes CDR1 DFQATT and CDR2 SNEGSKA (reference sequence). This CDR3 is built from 11 residues. The CDR3 DNA reads TGCAGGGGCCTCTACAGAACTGAAGCTTTCTTT. This translates into CRGLYRTEAFF.

This rearrangement joins TRBV4-2 to TRBJ2-1; perhaps TRBD1 as D (6 bases). CDR1 LGHNA and CDR2 YNFKEQ come from the germline V gene. The CDR3 runs 13 residues. V lost 1 base and J lost 9, with 10 bases in between. The chain's CDR3 is CASSQVYRVEQFF. The CDR3 DNA reads as TGTGCCAGCAGCCAAGTTTACAGGGTTGAGCAGTTCTTC.

In this sample, this clone turned up a few times. This rearrangement joins TRBV6-5 to TRBJ1-2; 10 bases are a match to TRBD1. The ends lost 0 bases at V and 8 bases at J; junction bases unmatched: 6. Germline CDR1 and CDR2: MNHEY and SVGAGI. This CDR3 has 15 residues. CDR3 sequence (DNA): TGTGCCAGCAGTTACTCCGGGACAGGGGTATACGGCTACACCTTC. Amino acids: CASSYSGTGVYGYTF.

The J gene is TRBJ1-1, the V gene TRBV28; the match to TRBD1 covers 8 bases. J gave up 2 bases and V 6 bases, and 8 bases lay outside the gene matches. The CDR3 runs 15 residues. Germline-derived CDR1 and CDR2 are MDHEN and SYDVKM. The CDR3 DNA reads as TGTGCCAGCAGCGGACAGGGTGGATCTAACACTGAAGCTTTCTTT. Amino acid sequence: CASSGQGGSNTEAFF.

The V call is TRBV7-9, the J call TRBJ2-1; 7 bases align to TRBD2. The V and J ends lost 4 bases and 0 bases, in that order; junction bases with no gene match: 12. The CDR3 totals 18 residues. Germline CDR1 and CDR2: SEHNR and FQNEAQ (reference sequence). CDR3: CASSSSWGGLSSYNEQFF. Here the CDR3 DNA reads TGTGCCAGCAGCTCTTCTTGGGGGGGTCTAAGCTCCTACAATGAGCAGTTCTTC.

The V call is TRBV20-1, the J call TRBJ2-3; a weak D match, TRBD1 (6 bases). This CDR3 contains 11 residues. V gave up 5 bases and J gave up 6 bases, with 9 bases separating them. Germline V CDR1 and CDR2: DFQATT, SNEGSKA (reference sequence). CDR3 nucleotides: TGCAGTGCTGGACAGAGTGATACGCAGTATTTT. Translating gives CSAGQSDTQYF.

This sequence joins TRBV29-1 and TRBJ2-7; tentative D call: TRBD1 (6 bases). V lost 6 bases and J lost 7, with 13 bases in between. From germline, CDR1 is SQVTM and CDR2 ANQGSEA. The CDR3 contains 11 residues. The chain's CDR3 is CSVPQGKEQYF. The CDR3 region has the DNA TGCAGCGTCCCCCAGGGGAAAGAGCAGTACTTC.

This clone was observed a single time. The chain is built from TRBV28 and TRBJ2-7; D may be TRBD1 (5 bases). The CDR3 runs 13 residues. Per the germline V gene, CDR1 is MDHEN and CDR2 is SYDVKM. Deletions cut 3 bases from V and 5 bases from J, with 11 bases between. The chain's CDR3 is CASSLTRQNEQYF. The CDR3 bases are TGTGCCAGCAGTTTGACAAGACAGAACGAGCAGTACTTC.

This chain connects TRBV6-1 to TRBJ2-4; D ambiguous. Between the trimmed V and J ends, which lost 8 bases and 7 bases, there was a span of 15 bases. The CDR3 consists of 13 residues. Germline assignment: CDR1 MNHNS and CDR2 SASEGT. The CDR3 DNA follows: TGTGCCAGCTATTCCCCATCTGGCAACATTCAGTACTTC. This codes for CASYSPSGNIQYF.

The chain has TRBV5-1 and TRBJ2-2; D call uncertain. Trimming cost V 0 bases and J 8 bases, with 5 bases left between them. This CDR3 is 12 amino acids long. Germline loops: CDR1 SGHRS, CDR2 YFSETQ. The CDR3 sequence is CASSLAPGELFF. The CDR3, as DNA: TGCGCCAGCAGCTTGGCCCCTGGGGAGCTGTTTTTT.

This chain connects TRBV11-3 to TRBJ2-2; D is possibly TRBD1 or TRBD2 (5 bases each). V lost 5 bases to trimming and J lost 10 bases, with 14 bases between them. CDR3 length: 13 amino acids. Germline V lookup: CDR1 SGHNT, CDR2 YENEEA. CDR3 sequence reads: CASSRGQGEELFF. The CDR3 bases are TGTGCCAGCAGCCGAGGGCAGGGCGAGGAGCTGTTTTTT.

CDR3 protein: CASNYRGGNQETQYF. Written as DNA, the CDR3 is TGTGCCAGTAATTATCGCGGGGGGAATCAAGAGACCCAGTACTTC. V is TRBV11-3 and J is TRBJ2-5; 8 bases agree with TRBD2. CDR1 is SGHNT and CDR2 is YENEEA in the germline V gene. The ends lost 9 bases at V and 2 bases at J; junction bases unmatched: 11. This CDR3 comprises 15 residues.